This TCR beta chain originates from a study of blood T cell repertoires in COVID-19. Patients at the Seattle site were enrolled during active infection and followed longitudinally. Original data processing: Reference gene primer amplification yielded estimated nucleated cell counts. TCRdb's copy holds only in-frame clones and misses some; the assay was immunoSEQ multiplex PCR. That table gives V, J and clone size, and the DNA gave D and trimming. The table has around 150,000 clones, around nine tenths seen once. Germline CDR1 MDHEN, CDR2 SYDVKM. V was trimmed by 4 bases and J by 6 bases, leaving 22 bases between them. This CDR3 is built from 17 residues.

Sequenced: peripheral blood. This clonotype originated in a woman in her seventies with COVID-19, enrolled during active disease. The chain carries TRBV28 and TRBJ2-4, with a tentative D call TRBD1 (8 bases). The CDR3 sequence: CASSSITITGGGNIQYF. The CDR3 nucleotides read TGTGCCAGCAGTTCGATAACAATCACAGGGGGGGGAAACATTCAGTACTTC.